The entry below describes one TCR beta chain. The source of the sample is a study of blood T cell repertoires in COVID-19. About the study: The origin of the acute and convalescent COVID-19 samples was the United States, Italy and Spain. T cells, B-cell-depleted T cells, or PBMCs provided the cDNA or gDNA that served as material.

The CDR3 spans 15 residues. Germline lookup yields CDR1 SGHNT and CDR2 YYREEE (reference sequence). The germline V and J ends were trimmed by 1 base and 3 bases, with 14 bases remaining between them. Data came from immunoSEQ multiplex PCR; TCRdb stores just in-frame clones and leaves some out. The table records about 40,000 clones, around nine tenths of them present only once. This TCR was sampled from a man in his fifties or sixties with COVID-19, enrolled during active disease. This chain links TRBV5-4 with TRBJ2-7, with a weak D call TRBD2 (5 bases). Sequences were obtained from peripheral blood. Here the CDR3 DNA reads TGTGCCAGCAGCTTGCCCCGGGGTAGCGTCTACGAGCAGTACTTC. Protein product: CASSLPRGSVYEQYF.